This is a list of T cell receptor beta chains from one sample in a study of regulatory T cells in long-lasting Graves disease. A single record per CDR3 protein comes from TCRdb applying MiXCR to the multiplex PCR reads. The sample carries some 350,000 distinct CDR3 sequences, roughly 17% recorded once. The data also belong to a second study, concerning T cells in Graves' hyperthyroidism and ophthalmopathy.

This sample comprised peripheral blood mononuclear cells (PBMCs), obtained at new diagnosis, from a patient treated with antithyroid drugs. These receptors all come from a woman under 30 with Graves disease. Both conserved end residues are trimmed from each CDR3. Clone size is given for some rows only: seen once, a few or many times, or a class if the clone is expanded.

length,J,size,V,CDR3
13,TRBJ1-2,.,TRBV20-1,SARTSNRGNYGYT
13,TRBJ2-2,many,TRBV7-9,ASSTWTGETGELF
12,TRBJ1-6,many,TRBV30,AWRGKLGASPLH
12,TRBJ1-1,many,TRBV6-1,ASRRQGVNTEAF
12,TRBJ2-7,few,TRBV4-1,ASSQSATNYEQY
14,TRBJ2-2,many,TRBV2,ASRWLAGVGAGELF
14,TRBJ1-5,.,TRBV20-1,SARGTDRALTQPQH
9,TRBJ2-1,.,TRBV12-3/TRBV12-4,ASGGVGEQF
13,TRBJ2-5,many,TRBV28,ASSLNSGGKETQY
12,TRBJ1-2,many,TRBV28,ASSWGDRTWSYT
20,TRBJ2-6,few,TRBV20-1,SASSGTARSLDASSGANVLT
13,TRBJ1-4,few,TRBV5-1,ASSTNGATNEKLF
10,TRBJ2-7,many,TRBV2,ASQQGTYEQY
10,TRBJ1-1,few,TRBV9,ASSVFSGEAF
12,TRBJ2-2,many,TRBV27,ASSPQPNTGELF
13,TRBJ2-7,many,TRBV4-1,ASSQGRDSTYEQY
13,TRBJ2-6,.,TRBV9,ASSSPREGANVLT
15,TRBJ2-2,many,TRBV7-4,ASSSSLGGEDTGELF
15,TRBJ2-4,.,TRBV4-3,ASSHLLAGLAKNIQY
10,TRBJ1-1,many,TRBV12-3/TRBV12-4,ASTRTGTEAF
11,TRBJ2-1,many,TRBV5-1,ASGGSSGLEQF
12,TRBJ2-3,many,TRBV5-1,ASSLFTDTDTQY
15,TRBJ1-3,few,TRBV18,ASSPMSLRDAGNTIY
12,TRBJ2-7,many,TRBV6-2/TRBV6-3,ASRTGVGAYEQY
12,TRBJ2-3,many,TRBV28,ASPPSYSTDTQY
14,TRBJ2-3,many,TRBV11-3,ASSPYSGGAIDTQY
14,TRBJ2-7,.,TRBV4-1,ASTYRIAGGPFKQY
12,TRBJ2-3,.,TRBV6-1,ASSDRGSTDTQY
10,TRBJ1-5,.,TRBV27,ASWQVNQPQH
9,TRBJ2-1,many,TRBV5-5,ASSRTVPQF
13,TRBJ2-1,few,TRBV19,ASTPKSDRYNEQF
14,TRBJ1-5,.,TRBV20-1,SARDPGQGQNQPQH
9,TRBJ2-7,.,TRBV6-1,ASSVESEQY
13,TRBJ1-1,.,TRBV10-3,AISESARGNTEAF
12,TRBJ1-1,many,TRBV20-1,SAISQGVGTEAF
14,TRBJ1-1,.,TRBV7-3,ASSLRPLNPLTEAF
13,TRBJ1-1,few,TRBV18,ASSPGITTNTEAF
15,TRBJ2-3,many,TRBV7-8,ASSLGDRLTYTDTQY
14,TRBJ2-3,.,TRBV9,ASSVEMRGLTDTQY